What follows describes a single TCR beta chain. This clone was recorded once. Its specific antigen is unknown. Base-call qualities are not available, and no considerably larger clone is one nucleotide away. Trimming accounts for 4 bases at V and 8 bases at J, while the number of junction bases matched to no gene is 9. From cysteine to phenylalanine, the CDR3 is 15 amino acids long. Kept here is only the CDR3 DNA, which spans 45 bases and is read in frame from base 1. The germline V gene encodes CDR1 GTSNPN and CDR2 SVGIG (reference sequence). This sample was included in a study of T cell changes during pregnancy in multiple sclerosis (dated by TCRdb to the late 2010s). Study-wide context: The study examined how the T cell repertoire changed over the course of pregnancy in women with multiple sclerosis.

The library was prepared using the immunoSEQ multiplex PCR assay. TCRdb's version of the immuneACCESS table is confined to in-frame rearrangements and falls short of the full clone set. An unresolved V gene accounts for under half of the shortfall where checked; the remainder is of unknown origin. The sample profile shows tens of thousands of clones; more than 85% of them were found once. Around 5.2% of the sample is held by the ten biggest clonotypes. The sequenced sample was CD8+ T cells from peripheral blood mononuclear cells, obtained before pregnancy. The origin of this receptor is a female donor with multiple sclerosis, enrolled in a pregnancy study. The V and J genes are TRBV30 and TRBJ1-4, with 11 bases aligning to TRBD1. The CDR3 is CAWKAGTGGREKLFF. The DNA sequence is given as TGTGCCTGGAAAGCAGGGACAGGGGGAAGGGAAAAACTGTTTTTT. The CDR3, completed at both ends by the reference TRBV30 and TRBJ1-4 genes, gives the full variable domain SQTIHQWPATLVQPVGSPLSLECTVEGTSNPNLYWYRQAAGRGLQLLFYSVGIGQISSEVPQNLSASRPQDRQFILSSKKLLLSDSGFYLCAWKAGTGGREKLFFGSGTQLSVL.